This T cell receptor (beta chain) was observed in a study of regulatory T cells in long-lasting Graves disease. Study conclusions and caveats: Preferential use of TRBV28, TRBJ1-2 and TRBJ2-5 was seen in persistent disease. New patients shared fewer public clonotypes (over 900) than persistent patients did (more than 2,500).

Libraries of TCR beta came from iRepertoire HTBI primers plus Arm-PCR of CDR3 regions. In the authors' methods: Looking across samples, the authors found 55 to 70 TRBV and 13 to 15 TRBJ segments. TCRdb called the multiplex PCR reads again in MiXCR, with one record for every CDR3 protein. The V and J calls follow TCRdb's processing rather than the paper's. In the table there are around 430,000 distinct CDR3 sequences, approximately 23% of which are singletons. The time point was: persistent/refractory GD, antithyroid drugs over 5 years with positive TRAb. Construction of the TCR library relied on RNA isolated from PBMCs. Peripheral blood, at around 8.8 milliliters, went into EDTA tubes. This clonotype was observed many times. Its antigen is not identified. CDR3 length: 13 amino acids. Germline assignment: CDR1 SQVTM and CDR2 ANQGSEA. V was cut by 6 bases and J by 1 base, with 9 bases left in between.

This clonotype originated in a female donor with Graves disease. The material was peripheral blood mononuclear cells (PBMCs), obtained when the disease was refractory, from a patient treated with antithyroid drugs. This chain connects TRBV29-1 to TRBJ2-2; no clear D. CDR3 region: CSVGQLNTGELFF. The CDR3 DNA reads TGCAGCGTGGGCCAGTTGAACACCGGGGAGCTGTTTTTT.